The clone carrying this T cell receptor beta chain was detected only a few times. Antigen unknown. Trimming removed 7 bases from V and 2 bases from J, with 13 bases in between. CDR3 length: 13 residues. Germline-derived CDR1 and CDR2 are SGDLS and YYNGEE. The data belong to a study of blood T cells in healthy people across ages. Regarding the study as a whole: It was the long-lived donors that had more naive CD4+ cells and higher diversity than aged donors. Naive T cell percentage showed a strong correlation with the diversity of TCR beta.

A second PCR of 7 to 11 cycles used a sample-barcoded 5' primer and a J-beta primer mix. MiXCR, run by TCRdb on the 5' RACE reads, gives a single entry per CDR3 protein. The data hold 800,000 to 1,300,000 distinct CDR3 sequences, with roughly a quarter observed a single time. Extracted total RNA amounted to at least 5.5 micrograms for each sample. This sample also belongs to another study, concerning T cells of mothers and their children. That work contributes: About 3 million TCR beta reads per child versus over 9.5 million per mother.

Sample: blood. This rearrangement joins TRBV9 to TRBJ2-7; unclear D gene. The origin of this receptor is a girl aged 2 to 10 in good health. The CDR3: CASGGVDPYEQYF. The CDR3 DNA reads as TGTGCCAGCGGCGGAGTGGATCCCTACGAGCAGTACTTC.